This T cell receptor (beta chain) emerged from a study of blood T cell repertoires in COVID-19. Study at large: There were acute and convalescent COVID-19 samples, and they came from the United States, Italy and Spain. Sample material is recorded as cDNA or gDNA derived from T cells, B-cell-depleted T cells, or PBMCs.

Source study methods: Cell counts per sample came from amplifying reference gene primers. Only in-frame clones appear in the TCRdb table, and some are missing; sequencing was by immunoSEQ multiplex PCR. V and J calls and clone size come straight from that table; D and trimming were deduced from the DNA. Of some 140,000 clones in the sample, roughly 80% were seen once. Input material: peripheral blood. The sequence was collected from an elderly man with acute or convalescent COVID-19.

The chain's CDR3 is CASSQTSNEQFF. The DNA of the CDR3 is TGTGCCAGCAGCCAGACTTCAAATGAGCAGTTCTTC. V gene TRBV3-1 (or the pseudogene TRBV3-2) combines with J gene TRBJ2-1; D is unresolved. This CDR3 spans 12 amino acids. Trimming took off 3 bases at V and 7 bases at J, with 7 bases between the two ends. Germline V gives CDR1 LGHDT, CDR2 YNNKEL (reference sequence).